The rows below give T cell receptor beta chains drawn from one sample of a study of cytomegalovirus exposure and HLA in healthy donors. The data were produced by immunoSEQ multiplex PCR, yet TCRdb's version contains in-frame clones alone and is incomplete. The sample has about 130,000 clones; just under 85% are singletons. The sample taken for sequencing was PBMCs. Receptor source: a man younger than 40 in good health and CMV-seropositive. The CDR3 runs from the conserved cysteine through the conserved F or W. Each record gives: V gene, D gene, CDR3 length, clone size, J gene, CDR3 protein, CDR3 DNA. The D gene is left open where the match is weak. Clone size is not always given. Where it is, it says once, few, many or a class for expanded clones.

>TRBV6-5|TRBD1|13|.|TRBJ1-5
CASSRQGNQPQHF
TGTGCCAGCAGCAGACAGGGGAATCAGCCCCAGCATTTT
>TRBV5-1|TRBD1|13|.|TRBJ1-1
CASSFDPDRDAFF
TGCGCCAGCAGCTTTGATCCGGACAGGGACGCTTTCTTT
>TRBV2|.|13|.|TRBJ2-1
CASSGLAYNEQFF
TGTGCCAGCAGTGGACTAGCCTACAATGAGCAGTTCTTC
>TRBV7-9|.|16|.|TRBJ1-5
CASSLAPGEWNQPQHF
TGTGCCAGCAGCTTAGCCCCAGGGGAATGGAATCAGCCCCAGCATTTT
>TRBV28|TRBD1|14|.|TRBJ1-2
CASSLTGGGYGYTF
TGTGCCAGCAGTTTAACAGGGGGCGGCTATGGCTACACCTTC
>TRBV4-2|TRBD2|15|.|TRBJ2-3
CASSQVVAGGNTQYF
TGTGCCAGCAGCCAGGTCGTAGCGGGAGGGAATACGCAGTATTTT
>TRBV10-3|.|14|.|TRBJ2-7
CATTEGGVLYEQYF
TGTGCCACCACGGAGGGGGGGGTCCTCTACGAGCAGTACTTC
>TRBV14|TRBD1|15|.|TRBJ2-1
CASSQGQGYYNEQFF
TGTGCCAGCAGCCAAGGACAGGGATACTACAATGAGCAGTTCTTC
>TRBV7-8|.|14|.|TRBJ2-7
CASSHRQPFYEQYF
TGTGCCAGCAGCCACCGACAGCCGTTCTACGAGCAGTACTTC
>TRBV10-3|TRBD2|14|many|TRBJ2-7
CAISELTSDYEQYF
TGTGCCATCAGTGAGTTGACTAGCGACTACGAGCAGTACTTC
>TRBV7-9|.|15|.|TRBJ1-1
CASSLGLGGSTEAFF
TGTGCCAGCAGCTTAGGGCTAGGGGGATCCACTGAAGCTTTCTTT
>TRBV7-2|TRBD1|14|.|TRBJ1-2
CASSYTGGSSGYTF
TGTGCCAGCAGCTACACAGGGGGATCGAGTGGCTACACCTTC
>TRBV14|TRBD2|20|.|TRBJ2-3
CASSQDRRLAGSVSTDTQYF
TGTGCCAGCAGCCAAGATCGGCGACTAGCGGGGAGTGTGAGCACAGATACGCAGTATTTT
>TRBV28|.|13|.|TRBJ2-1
CASRTSSYNEQFF
TGTGCCAGCAGGACTAGCTCCTACAATGAGCAGTTCTTC
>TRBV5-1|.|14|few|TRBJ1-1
CASSLAGGYAEAFF
TGCGCCAGCAGCTTGGCTGGGGGGTACGCTGAAGCTTTCTTT
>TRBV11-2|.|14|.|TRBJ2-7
CASRKETGIYEQYF
TGTGCCAGCAGGAAGGAGACAGGAATCTACGAGCAGTACTTC
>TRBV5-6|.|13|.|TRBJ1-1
CASSPRSGVQAFF
TGTGCCAGCAGCCCTCGTTCGGGGGTCCAAGCTTTCTTT
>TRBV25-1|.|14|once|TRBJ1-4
CASSEFRDNEKLFF
TGTGCCAGCAGTGAGTTTCGGGATAATGAAAAACTGTTTTTT
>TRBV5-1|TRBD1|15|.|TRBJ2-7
CASSSGDRAFYEQYF
TGCGCCAGCAGTTCCGGGGACAGGGCCTTTTACGAGCAGTACTTC
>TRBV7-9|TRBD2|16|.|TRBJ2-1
CASSGSSGLASDEQFF
TGTGCCAGCAGTGGCTCTAGCGGGCTCGCCTCCGATGAGCAGTTCTTC
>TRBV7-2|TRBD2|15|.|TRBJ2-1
CASSLSSGGRHEQFF
TGTGCCAGCAGTTTAAGTAGCGGGGGCAGACATGAGCAGTTCTTC
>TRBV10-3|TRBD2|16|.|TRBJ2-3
CAIYDPSGGSTDTQYF
TGTGCCATCTACGACCCTAGCGGGGGGAGCACAGATACGCAGTATTTT
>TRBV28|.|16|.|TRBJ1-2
CASSLGGGGPNYGYTF
TGTGCCAGCAGTTTAGGCGGGGGGGGCCCTAACTATGGCTACACCTTC
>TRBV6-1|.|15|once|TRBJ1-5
CASTSKGRGRQPQHF
TGTGCCAGCACCTCAAAGGGCAGGGGTAGGCAGCCCCAGCATTTT
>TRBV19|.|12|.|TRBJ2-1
CASSIVVDEQFF
TGTGCCAGTAGTATCGTAGTCGATGAGCAGTTCTTC
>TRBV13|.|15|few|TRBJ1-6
CASSLGQTGASPLHF
TGTGCCAGCAGCTTAGGCCAAACCGGTGCTTCACCCCTCCACTTT
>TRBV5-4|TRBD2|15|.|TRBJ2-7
CASSLGAGGPYEQYF
TGTGCCAGCAGCTTGGGGGCGGGGGGCCCCTACGAGCAGTACTTC
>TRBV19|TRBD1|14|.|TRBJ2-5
CASSIADREETQYF
TGTGCCAGTAGTATAGCGGACAGGGAAGAGACCCAGTACTTC
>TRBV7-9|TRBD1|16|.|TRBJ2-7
CASSPVGTGSSYEQYF
TGTGCCAGCAGCCCGGTCGGGACAGGGAGCTCCTACGAGCAGTACTTC
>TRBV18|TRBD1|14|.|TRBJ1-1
CASSQRTGETEAFF
TGTGCCAGCTCACAACGGACAGGGGAGACTGAAGCTTTCTTT
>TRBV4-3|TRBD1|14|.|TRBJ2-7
CASSQTTGGPEQYF
TGCGCCAGCAGCCAAACAACAGGGGGGCCCGAGCAGTACTTC
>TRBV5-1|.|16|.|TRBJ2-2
CASSSSPLGEPGELFF
TGCGCCAGCAGCTCCTCTCCCCTTGGAGAACCCGGGGAGCTGTTTTTT
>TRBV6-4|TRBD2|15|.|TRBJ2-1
CASSRRTSGYNEQFF
TGTGCCAGCAGTCGAAGGACTAGCGGCTACAATGAGCAGTTCTTC
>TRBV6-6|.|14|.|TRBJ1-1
CASSYERPNTEAFF
TGTGCCAGCAGTTACGAGCGCCCGAACACTGAAGCTTTCTTT
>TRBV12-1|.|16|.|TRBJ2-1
CASSFLDSRGGNEQFF
TGTGCCAGCAGCTTTCTAGACTCGAGGGGAGGCAATGAGCAGTTCTTC
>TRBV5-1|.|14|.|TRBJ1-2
CASSLAPGPYGYTF
TGCGCCAGCAGCTTGGCGCCAGGCCCCTATGGCTACACCTTC
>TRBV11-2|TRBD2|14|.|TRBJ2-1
CASKGTTSYNEQFF
TGTGCCAGCAAAGGGACTACCTCGTACAATGAGCAGTTCTTC
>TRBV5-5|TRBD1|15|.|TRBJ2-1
CASSPSGAGGNEQFF
TGTGCCAGCAGCCCTTCAGGAGCAGGGGGCAATGAGCAGTTCTTC
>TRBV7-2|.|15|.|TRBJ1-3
CASSPEQGTGNTIYF
TGTGCCAGCAGCCCCGAACAGGGAACTGGAAACACCATATATTTT
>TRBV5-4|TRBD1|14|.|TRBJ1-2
CASSSTTGVYGYTF
TGTGCCAGCAGCTCGACGACAGGGGTCTATGGCTACACCTTC